This T cell receptor beta chain is from a study of cytomegalovirus exposure and HLA in healthy donors. Points from the study as a whole: Later, TCR association rates were found to vary by HLA locus, highest for DRB1 and lowest for HLA-C. TCR beta chains numbering some 160 were designated cytomegalovirus-associated.

With 60 Vbeta and 13 Jbeta primers, the PCR was carried out. Produced via immunoSEQ multiplex PCR; TCRdb's table is partial and in-frame only. The top ten hold just under 3% of the sample, which has about 130,000 clones, more than 65% seen once. As to this clone: The antigen is not known.

The length of the CDR3 is 19 residues. CDR1 is SNHLY, CDR2 FYNNEI, per germline. Trimming removed 2 bases from V and 10 bases from J; junction bases left unmatched: 21. The specimen sequenced was PBMCs. The TCR comes from a woman under 30 in good health and CMV-seropositive. V is TRBV2 and J is TRBJ2-1; 9 positions match TRBD2. The CDR3 region is CASSELRGGEVFSHVEQFF. CDR3 in DNA: TGTGCCAGCAGTGAATTGCGCGGGGGGGAGGTCTTCTCCCACGTGGAGCAGTTCTTC.